A selection of T cell receptor beta chains follows, all from one sample in a study of blood T cell repertoires in COVID-19. Using immunoSEQ multiplex PCR, the repertoire was profiled, and TCRdb retains in-frame clones only, with some absent. The repertoire holds fewer than 150,000 clones, approximately 80% seen once, with approximately 9.5% in the top ten. What was sequenced was peripheral blood. Source of these receptors: a woman over 75 in a cohort sampled during active or convalescent COVID-19. CDR3s include the opening cysteine and the closing phenylalanine or tryptophan. The D gene is left open where the match is weak. Clone size is not always given. Where it is, it says once, few, many or a class for expanded clones.

v_call	j_call	cdr3_length	clone_size	d_call	cdr3_aa	cdr3_nt
TRBV5-1	TRBJ2-1	13	.	.	CASSYGQPNEQFF	TGCGCCAGCAGCTATGGACAGCCCAATGAGCAGTTCTTC
TRBV7-9	TRBJ2-2	14	few	.	CASSLRGNTGELFF	TGTGCCAGCAGCTTAAGGGGGAACACCGGGGAGCTGTTTTTT
TRBV4-2	TRBJ1-3	16	.	.	CASSQAPGTSQGPIYF	TGTGCCAGCAGCCAAGCCCCCGGGACATCCCAGGGGCCCATATATTTT
TRBV6-5	TRBJ2-4	13	.	.	CASFFEVEGIQYF	TGTGCCAGTTTTTTCGAGGTTGAGGGCATTCAGTACTTC
TRBV7-8	TRBJ2-2	14	.	.	CASSLQTGGGELFF	TGTGCCAGCAGCCTCCAGACAGGTGGGGGGGAGCTGTTTTTT
TRBV11-2	TRBJ2-7	14	.	TRBD1	CASSRTGGGYEQYF	TGTGCCAGCAGCCGGACAGGGGGCGGCTACGAGCAGTACTTC
TRBV7-9	TRBJ1-6	14	.	.	CASSKTGPNSPLHF	TGTGCCAGCAGCAAGACAGGCCCTAATTCACCCCTCCACTTT
TRBV2	TRBJ2-1	14	.	.	CASSALDSRNEQFF	TGTGCCAGCAGTGCCCTAGATTCCCGCAATGAGCAGTTCTTC
TRBV7-2	TRBJ2-3	15	.	.	CASSFQNPGLDTQYF	TGTGCCAGCAGCTTCCAGAACCCCGGGTTAGATACGCAGTATTTT
TRBV19	TRBJ1-2	13	.	.	CASEDSSSYGYTF	TGTGCCAGTGAGGACAGCTCATCCTATGGCTACACCTTC
TRBV13	TRBJ1-2	14	.	.	CASSLGEGNYGYTF	TGTGCCAGCAGCTTAGGGGAGGGCAACTATGGCTACACCTTC
TRBV6-5	TRBJ2-5	13	.	.	CASRKAFVETQYF	TGTGCCAGCAGGAAAGCGTTTGTAGAGACCCAGTACTTC
TRBV6-4	TRBJ1-5	14	.	TRBD1	CASRRTGGWQPQHF	TGTGCCAGCAGGAGGACAGGGGGGTGGCAGCCCCAGCATTTT
TRBV7-9	TRBJ1-5	17	.	.	CASSQGLWQGRGQPQHF	TGTGCCAGCAGCCAAGGGTTATGGCAGGGCCGCGGTCAGCCCCAGCATTTT
TRBV19	TRBJ1-5	16	.	TRBD1	CASSRPGQASNQPQHF	TGTGCCAGTAGTCGGCCGGGACAGGCAAGCAATCAGCCCCAGCATTTT
TRBV2	TRBJ1-2	14	.	.	CASSSRGGWYGYTF	TGTGCCAGCAGCTCTCGGGGGGGGTGGTATGGCTACACCTTC
TRBV4-1	TRBJ1-2	16	.	.	CASSQESAGTLYGYTF	TGCGCCAGCAGCCAAGAATCCGCCGGGACACTTTATGGCTACACCTTC
TRBV3-1/TRBV3-2	TRBJ1-2	12	.	.	CASTQTGYGYTF	TGTGCCAGCACCCAGACAGGCTATGGCTACACCTTC
TRBV15	TRBJ2-5	15	.	.	CATSRAEGFWETQYF	TGTGCCACCAGCAGGGCGGAGGGGTTCTGGGAGACCCAGTACTTC
TRBV4-3	TRBJ1-2	15	few	TRBD1	CASSIMSRGVSGYTF	TGCGCCAGCAGTATAATGTCCAGGGGGGTTAGTGGCTACACCTTC
TRBV7-9	TRBJ2-2	14	.	TRBD2	CASSFGGASGELFF	TGTGCCAGCAGCTTCGGGGGGGCTTCCGGGGAGCTGTTTTTT
TRBV7-6	TRBJ2-7	15	.	TRBD2	CASSLVAGGFYEQYF	TGTGCCAGCAGCTTAGTGGCGGGGGGGTTCTACGAGCAGTACTTC
TRBV2	TRBJ1-1	13	.	.	CASRAGRYTEAFF	TGTGCCAGCAGAGCCGGGAGATACACTGAAGCTTTCTTT
TRBV4-1	TRBJ2-1	14	.	.	CASSQWGLSNEQFF	TGCGCCAGCAGCCAATGGGGGCTCAGCAATGAGCAGTTCTTC
TRBV3-1/TRBV3-2	TRBJ1-6	13	.	.	CASSQDPYSPLHF	TGTGCCAGCAGCCAAGATCCCTATTCACCCCTCCACTTT
TRBV27	TRBJ1-6	15	.	.	CASSPRDGTDSPLHF	TGTGCCAGCAGTCCGCGGGACGGAACGGATTCACCCCTCCACTTT
TRBV29-1	TRBJ1-5	13	.	TRBD1	CSEGQGSAQPQHF	TGCAGCGAGGGACAGGGGAGCGCTCAGCCCCAGCATTTT
TRBV2	TRBJ2-5	15	.	.	CASSEVGGAWETQYF	TGTGCCAGCAGTGAAGTAGGGGGGGCCTGGGAGACCCAGTACTTC
TRBV7-8	TRBJ1-6	15	.	TRBD1	CASSFRQGPNSPLHF	TGTGCCAGCAGCTTTCGACAGGGGCCAAATTCACCCCTCCACTTT
TRBV29-1	TRBJ1-1	14	.	.	CSVEDREGHTEAFF	TGCAGCGTTGAAGATCGGGAGGGGCACACTGAAGCTTTCTTT
TRBV2	TRBJ2-7	14	.	TRBD1	CASSGRTGRYEQYF	TGTGCCAGCAGTGGGCGGACAGGGCGCTACGAGCAGTACTTC
TRBV5-1	TRBJ2-3	15	.	TRBD2	CASSLTSGGADTQYF	TGCGCCAGCAGCTTGACTAGCGGGGGGGCCGATACGCAGTATTTT
TRBV9	TRBJ2-3	16	.	.	CASSAKGGRTTDTQYF	TGTGCCAGCAGCGCAAAAGGGGGACGCACCACAGATACGCAGTATTTT